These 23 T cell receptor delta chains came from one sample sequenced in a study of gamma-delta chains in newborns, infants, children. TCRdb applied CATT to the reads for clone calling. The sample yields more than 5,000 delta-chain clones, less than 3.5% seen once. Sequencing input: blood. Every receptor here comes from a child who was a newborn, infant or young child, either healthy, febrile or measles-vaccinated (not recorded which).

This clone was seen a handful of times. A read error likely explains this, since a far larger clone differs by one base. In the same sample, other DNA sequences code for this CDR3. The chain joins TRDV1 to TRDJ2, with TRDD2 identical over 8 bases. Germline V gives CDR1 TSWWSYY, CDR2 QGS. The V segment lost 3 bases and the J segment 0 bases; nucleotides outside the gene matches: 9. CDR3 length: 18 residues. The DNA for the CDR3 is TGTGCTCTTGGGGAGCTTCCTACCGGGGGAGCTTTGACAGCACAACTCTTCTTT. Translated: CALGELPTGGALTAQLFF.

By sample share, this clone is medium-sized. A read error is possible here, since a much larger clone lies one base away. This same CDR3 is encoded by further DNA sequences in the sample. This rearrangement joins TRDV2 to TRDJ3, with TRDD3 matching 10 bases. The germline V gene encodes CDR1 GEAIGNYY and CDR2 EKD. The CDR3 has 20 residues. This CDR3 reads CACDFRTGGSSSWDTRQMFF. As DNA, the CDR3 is TGTGCCTGTGACTTCCGTACTGGGGGATCTAGCTCCTGGGACACCCGCCAGATGTTTTTC.

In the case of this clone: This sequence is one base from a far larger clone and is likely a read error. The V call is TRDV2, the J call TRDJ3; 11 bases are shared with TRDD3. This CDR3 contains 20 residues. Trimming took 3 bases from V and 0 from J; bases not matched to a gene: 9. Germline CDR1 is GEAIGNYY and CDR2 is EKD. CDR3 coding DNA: TGTGCCTGTGACGCCGTGGGGGATACGAAGGGCTCCTGGGACACCCGACAGATGTTTTTC. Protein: CACDAVGDTKGSWDTRQMFF.

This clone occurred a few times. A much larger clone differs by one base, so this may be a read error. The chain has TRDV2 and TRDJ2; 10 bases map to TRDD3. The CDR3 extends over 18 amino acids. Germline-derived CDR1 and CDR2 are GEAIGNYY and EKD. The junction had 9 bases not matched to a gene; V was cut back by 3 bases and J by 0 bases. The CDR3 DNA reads TGTGCCTGTGACGCACTGGGGGATGGGAAAGCTTTGACAGCACAACTCTTCTTT. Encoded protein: CACDALGDGKALTAQLFF.

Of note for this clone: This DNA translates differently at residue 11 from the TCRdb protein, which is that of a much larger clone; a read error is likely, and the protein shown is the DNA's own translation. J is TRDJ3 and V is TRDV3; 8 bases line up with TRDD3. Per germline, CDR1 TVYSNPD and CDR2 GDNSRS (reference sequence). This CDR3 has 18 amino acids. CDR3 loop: CASLLGGYGSRDTRQMFF. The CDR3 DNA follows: TGTGCCTCCCTACTGGGGGGTTACGGCTCCAGGGACACCCGACAGATGTTTTTC.

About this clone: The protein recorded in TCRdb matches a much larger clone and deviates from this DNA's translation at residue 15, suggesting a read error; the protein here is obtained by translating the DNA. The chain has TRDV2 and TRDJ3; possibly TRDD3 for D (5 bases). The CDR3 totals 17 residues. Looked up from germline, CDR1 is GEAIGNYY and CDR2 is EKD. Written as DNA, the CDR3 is TGTGCCTGTGACACCGTGGCTGGACTCTGGGACACCCGACAGGTGTTTTTC. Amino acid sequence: CACDTVAGLWDTRQVFF.

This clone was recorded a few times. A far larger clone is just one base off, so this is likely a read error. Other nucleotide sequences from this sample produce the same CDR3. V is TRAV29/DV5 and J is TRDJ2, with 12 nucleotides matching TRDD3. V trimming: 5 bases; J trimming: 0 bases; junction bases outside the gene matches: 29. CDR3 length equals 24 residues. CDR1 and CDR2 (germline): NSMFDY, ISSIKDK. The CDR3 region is CAASRWSSTRTGGYTGALTAQLFF. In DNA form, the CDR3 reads TGTGCAGCGAGCCGATGGTCCTCTACCCGTACTGGGGGATACACCGGAGCTTTGACAGCACAACTCTTCTTT.

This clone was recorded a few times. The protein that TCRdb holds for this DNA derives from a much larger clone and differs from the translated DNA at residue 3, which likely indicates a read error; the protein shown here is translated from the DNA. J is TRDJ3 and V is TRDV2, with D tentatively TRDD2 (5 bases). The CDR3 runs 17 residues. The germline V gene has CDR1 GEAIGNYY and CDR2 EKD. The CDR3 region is CARDPYGSSWDTRQMFF. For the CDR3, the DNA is TGTGCCCGTGACCCCTACGGTAGCTCCTGGGACACCCGACAGATGTTTTTC.

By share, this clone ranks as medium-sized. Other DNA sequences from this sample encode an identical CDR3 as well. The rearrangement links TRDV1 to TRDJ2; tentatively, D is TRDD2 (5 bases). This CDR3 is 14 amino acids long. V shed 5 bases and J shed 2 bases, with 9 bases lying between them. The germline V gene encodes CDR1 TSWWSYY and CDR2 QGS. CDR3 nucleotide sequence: TGTGCTCTTGGGTCCTTCTCCTTGACAGCACAACTCTTCTTT. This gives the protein CALGSFSLTAQLFF.

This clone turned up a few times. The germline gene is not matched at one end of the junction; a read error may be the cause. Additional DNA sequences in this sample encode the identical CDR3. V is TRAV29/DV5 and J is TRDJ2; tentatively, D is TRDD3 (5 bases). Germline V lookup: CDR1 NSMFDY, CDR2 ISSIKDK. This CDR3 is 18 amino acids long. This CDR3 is CAASSPVLGDIGTAQLFF. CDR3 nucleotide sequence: TGTGCCGCAAGTTCCCCCGTCCTGGGTGATATTGGAACAGCACAACTCTTCTTT.

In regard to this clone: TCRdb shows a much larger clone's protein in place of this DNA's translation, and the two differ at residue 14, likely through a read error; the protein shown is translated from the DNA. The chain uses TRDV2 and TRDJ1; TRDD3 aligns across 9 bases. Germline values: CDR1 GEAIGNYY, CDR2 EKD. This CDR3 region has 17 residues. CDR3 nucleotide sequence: TGTGCCTGTGACACCTGGGGGATAGGAGGGGACACCGATAACCTCATCTTT. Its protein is CACDTWGIGGDTDNLIF.

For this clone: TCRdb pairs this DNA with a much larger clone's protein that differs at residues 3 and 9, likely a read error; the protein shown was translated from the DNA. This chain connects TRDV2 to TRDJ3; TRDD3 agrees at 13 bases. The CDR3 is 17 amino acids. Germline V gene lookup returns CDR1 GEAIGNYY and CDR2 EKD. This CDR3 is CAWDTGGYAWDTRQMFF. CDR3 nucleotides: TGTGCCTGGGACACTGGGGGATACGCCTGGGACACCCGACAGATGTTTTTC.

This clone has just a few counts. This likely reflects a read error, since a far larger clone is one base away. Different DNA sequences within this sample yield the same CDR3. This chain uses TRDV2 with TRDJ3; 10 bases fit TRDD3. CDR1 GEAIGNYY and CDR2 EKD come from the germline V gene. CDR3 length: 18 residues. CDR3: CACDTVGDTGWDTRQMFF. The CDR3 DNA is TGTGCCTGCGACACGGTGGGGGATACCGGCTGGGACACCCGACAGATGTTTTTC.

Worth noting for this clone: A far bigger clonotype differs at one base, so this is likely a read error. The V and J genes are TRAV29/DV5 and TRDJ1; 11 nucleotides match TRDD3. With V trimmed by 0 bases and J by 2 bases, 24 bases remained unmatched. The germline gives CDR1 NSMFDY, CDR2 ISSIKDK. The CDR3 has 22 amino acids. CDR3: CAASARPYSYVLGDRVTDKLIF. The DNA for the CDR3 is TGTGCAGCAAGCGCGCGTCCCTACTCGTACGTACTGGGGGATAGAGTTACCGATAAACTCATCTTT.

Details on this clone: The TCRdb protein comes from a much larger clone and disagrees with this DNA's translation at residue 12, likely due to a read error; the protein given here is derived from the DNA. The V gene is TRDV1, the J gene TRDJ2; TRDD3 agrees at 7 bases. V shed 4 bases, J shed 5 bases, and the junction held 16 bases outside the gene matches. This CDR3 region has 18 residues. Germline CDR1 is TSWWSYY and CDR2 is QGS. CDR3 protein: CALGGNAPGGPFTAQLFF. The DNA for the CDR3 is TGTGCTCTTGGGGGCAATGCTCCTGGGGGGCCCTTCACAGCACAACTCTTCTTT.

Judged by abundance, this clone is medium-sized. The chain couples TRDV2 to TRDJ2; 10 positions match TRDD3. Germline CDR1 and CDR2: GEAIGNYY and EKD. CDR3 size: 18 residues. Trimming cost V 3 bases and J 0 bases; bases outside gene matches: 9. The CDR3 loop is CACDVLGDGKALTAQLFF. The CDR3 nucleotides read TGTGCCTGTGACGTACTGGGGGATGGGAAAGCTTTGACAGCACAACTCTTCTTT.

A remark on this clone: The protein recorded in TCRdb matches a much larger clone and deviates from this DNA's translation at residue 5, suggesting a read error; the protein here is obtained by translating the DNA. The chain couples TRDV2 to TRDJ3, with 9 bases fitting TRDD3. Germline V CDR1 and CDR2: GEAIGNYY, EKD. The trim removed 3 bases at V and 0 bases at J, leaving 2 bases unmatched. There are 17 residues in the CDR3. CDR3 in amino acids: CACDVLGDSWDTRQMFF. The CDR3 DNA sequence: TGTGCCTGTGACGTACTGGGGGACTCCTGGGACACCCGACAGATGTTTTTC.

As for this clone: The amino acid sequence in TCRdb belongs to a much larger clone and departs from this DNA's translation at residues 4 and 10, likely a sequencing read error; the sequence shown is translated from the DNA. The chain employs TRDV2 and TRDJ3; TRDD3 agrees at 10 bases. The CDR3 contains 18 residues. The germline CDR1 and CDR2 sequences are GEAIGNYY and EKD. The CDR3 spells CACVTVGGYPWDTRQMFF. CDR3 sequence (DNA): TGTGCCTGTGTCACCGTTGGGGGATACCCCTGGGACACCCGACAGATGTTTTTC.

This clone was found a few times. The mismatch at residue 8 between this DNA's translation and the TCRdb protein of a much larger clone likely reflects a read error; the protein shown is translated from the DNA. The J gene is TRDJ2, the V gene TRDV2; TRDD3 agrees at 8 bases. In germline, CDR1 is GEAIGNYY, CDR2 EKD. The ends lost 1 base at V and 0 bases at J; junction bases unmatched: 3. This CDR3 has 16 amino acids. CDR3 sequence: CACDTGGCALTAQLFF. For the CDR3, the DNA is TGTGCCTGTGACACTGGGGGATGCGCTTTGACAGCACAACTCTTCTTT.

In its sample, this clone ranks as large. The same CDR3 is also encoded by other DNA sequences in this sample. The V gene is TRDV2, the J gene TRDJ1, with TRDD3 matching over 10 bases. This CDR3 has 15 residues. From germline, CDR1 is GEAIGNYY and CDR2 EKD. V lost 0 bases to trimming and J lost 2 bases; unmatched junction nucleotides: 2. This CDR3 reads CACDTVLGDTDKLIF. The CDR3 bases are TGTGCCTGTGACACCGTACTGGGGGATACCGATAAACTCATCTTT.

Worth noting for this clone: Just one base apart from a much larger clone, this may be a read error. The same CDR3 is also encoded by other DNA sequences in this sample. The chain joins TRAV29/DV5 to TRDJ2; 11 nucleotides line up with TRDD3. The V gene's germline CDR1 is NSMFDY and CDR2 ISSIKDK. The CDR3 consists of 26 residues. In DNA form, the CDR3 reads TGTGCTGCAAGCGCGACGTCTGAAACGTGGGGGATACGCAATATAGTTGCGTCGGGTTTGACAGCGCAACTCTTCTTT. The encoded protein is CAASATSETWGIRNIVASGLTAQLFF.

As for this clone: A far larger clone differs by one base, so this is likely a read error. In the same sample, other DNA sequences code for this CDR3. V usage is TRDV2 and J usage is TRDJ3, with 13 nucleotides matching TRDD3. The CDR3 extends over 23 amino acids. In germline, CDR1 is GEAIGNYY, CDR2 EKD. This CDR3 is CACDTRLLGDTWFGSWDTRQMFF. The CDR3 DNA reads TGTGCCTGCGACACTCGCCTACTGGGGGATACGTGGTTTGGATCCTGGGACACCCGACAGATGTTTTTC.

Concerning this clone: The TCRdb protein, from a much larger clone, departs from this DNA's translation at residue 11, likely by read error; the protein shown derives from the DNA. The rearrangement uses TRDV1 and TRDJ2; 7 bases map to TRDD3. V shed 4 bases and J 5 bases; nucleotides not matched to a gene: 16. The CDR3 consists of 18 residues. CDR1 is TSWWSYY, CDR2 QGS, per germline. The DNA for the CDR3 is TGTGCTCTTGGGGGCAATGCTCCTGGGGGGTCCTCCACAGCACAACTCTTCTTT. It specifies CALGGNAPGGSSTAQLFF.